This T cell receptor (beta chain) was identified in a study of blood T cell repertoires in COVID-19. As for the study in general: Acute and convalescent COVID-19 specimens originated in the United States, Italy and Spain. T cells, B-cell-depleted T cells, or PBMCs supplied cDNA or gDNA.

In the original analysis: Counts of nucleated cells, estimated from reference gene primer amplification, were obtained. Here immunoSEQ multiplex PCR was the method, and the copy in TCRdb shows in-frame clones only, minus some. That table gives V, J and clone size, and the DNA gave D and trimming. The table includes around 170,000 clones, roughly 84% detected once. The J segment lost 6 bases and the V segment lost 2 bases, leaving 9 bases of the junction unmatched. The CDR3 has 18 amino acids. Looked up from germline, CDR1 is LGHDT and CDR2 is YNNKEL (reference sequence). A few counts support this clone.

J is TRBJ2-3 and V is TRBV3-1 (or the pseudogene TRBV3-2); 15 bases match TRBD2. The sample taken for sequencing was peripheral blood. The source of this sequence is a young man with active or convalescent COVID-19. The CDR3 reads CASSQQKRGLAGGDTQYF. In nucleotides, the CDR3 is TGTGCCAGCAGCCAACAGAAACGGGGACTAGCGGGGGGTGATACGCAGTATTTT.